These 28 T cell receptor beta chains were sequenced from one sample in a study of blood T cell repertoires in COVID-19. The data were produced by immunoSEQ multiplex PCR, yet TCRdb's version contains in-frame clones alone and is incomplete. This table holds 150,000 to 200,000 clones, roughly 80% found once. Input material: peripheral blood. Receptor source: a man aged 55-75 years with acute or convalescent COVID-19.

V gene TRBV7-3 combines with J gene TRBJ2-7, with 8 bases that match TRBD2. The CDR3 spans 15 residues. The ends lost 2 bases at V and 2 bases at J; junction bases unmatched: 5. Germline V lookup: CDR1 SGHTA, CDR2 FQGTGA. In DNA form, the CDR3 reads TGTGCCAGCAGCTTAGGCCCGGGGGGGACCTACGAGCAGTACTTC. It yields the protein CASSLGPGGTYEQYF.

CDR3 loop: CASSPRDRAYEQYF. The CDR3 nucleotides are TGTGCCAGCAGCCCGCGGGACAGAGCCTACGAGCAGTACTTC. The chain couples TRBV13 to TRBJ2-7, with TRBD1 as a possible D gene (7 bases). The CDR3 sequence is 14 residues long. Germline V lookup: CDR1 PRHDT, CDR2 FYEKMQ (reference sequence). V was pared by 5 bases and J by 2 bases, with 13 bases between.

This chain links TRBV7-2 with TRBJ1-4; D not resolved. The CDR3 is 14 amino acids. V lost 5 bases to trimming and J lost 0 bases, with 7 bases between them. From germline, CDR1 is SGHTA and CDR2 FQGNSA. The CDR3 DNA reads TGTGCCAGCAGCGCTATTGCAACTAATGAAAAACTGTTTTTT. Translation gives CASSAIATNEKLFF.

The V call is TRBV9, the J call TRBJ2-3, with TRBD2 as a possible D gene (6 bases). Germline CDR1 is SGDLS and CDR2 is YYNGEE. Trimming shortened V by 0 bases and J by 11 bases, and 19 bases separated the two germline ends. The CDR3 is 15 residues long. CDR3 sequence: CASSVDLVGGGMQYF. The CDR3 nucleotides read TGTGCCAGCAGCGTAGATTTAGTTGGGGGAGGTATGCAGTATTTT. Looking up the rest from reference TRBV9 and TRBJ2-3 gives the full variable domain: DSGVTQTPKHLITATGQRVTLRCSPRSGDLSVYWYQQSLDQGLQFLIQYYNGEERAKGNILERFSAQQFPDLHSELNLSSLELGDSALYFCASSVDLVGGGMQYFGPGTRLTVL.

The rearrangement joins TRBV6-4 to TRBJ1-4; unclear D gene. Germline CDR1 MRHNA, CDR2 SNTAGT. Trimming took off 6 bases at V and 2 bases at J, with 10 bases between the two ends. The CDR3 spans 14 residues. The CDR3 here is CASSPSSTNEKLFF. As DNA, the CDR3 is TGTGCCAGCAGCCCCTCTTCGACTAATGAAAAACTGTTTTTT.

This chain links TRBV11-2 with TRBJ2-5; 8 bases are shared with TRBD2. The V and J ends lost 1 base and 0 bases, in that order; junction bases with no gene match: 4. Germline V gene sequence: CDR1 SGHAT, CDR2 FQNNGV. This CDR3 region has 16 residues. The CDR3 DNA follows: TGTGCCAGCAGCTTAGTTGGCGGGGGGCACCAAGAGACCCAGTACTTC. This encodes CASSLVGGGHQETQYF.

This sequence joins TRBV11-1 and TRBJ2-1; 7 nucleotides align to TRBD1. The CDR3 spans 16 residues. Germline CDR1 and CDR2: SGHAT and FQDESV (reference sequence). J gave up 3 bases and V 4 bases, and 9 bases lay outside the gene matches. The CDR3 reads CASSSRTGPNYNEQFF. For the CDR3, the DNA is TGTGCCAGCAGCTCACGGACAGGCCCAAACTACAATGAGCAGTTCTTC. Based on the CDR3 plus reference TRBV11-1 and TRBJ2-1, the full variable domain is EAEVAQSPRYKITEKSQAVAFWCDPISGHATLYWYRQILGQGPELLVQFQDESVVDDSQLPKDRFSAERLKGVDSTLKIQPAELGDSAMYLCASSSRTGPNYNEQFFGPGTRLTVL.

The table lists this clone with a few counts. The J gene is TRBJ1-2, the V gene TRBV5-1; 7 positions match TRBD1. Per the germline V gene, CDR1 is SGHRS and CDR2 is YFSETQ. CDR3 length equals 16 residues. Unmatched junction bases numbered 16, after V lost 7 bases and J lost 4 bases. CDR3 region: CASRRGAGVMRYGYTF. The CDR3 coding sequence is TGCGCCAGCCGCAGGGGGGCAGGGGTAATGCGCTATGGCTACACCTTC.

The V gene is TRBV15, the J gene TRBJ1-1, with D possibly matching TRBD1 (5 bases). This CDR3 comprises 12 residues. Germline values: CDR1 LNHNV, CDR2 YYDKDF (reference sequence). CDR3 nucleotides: TGTGCAGTATCAGGGTTGGGCACTGAAGCTTTCTTT. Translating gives CAVSGLGTEAFF.

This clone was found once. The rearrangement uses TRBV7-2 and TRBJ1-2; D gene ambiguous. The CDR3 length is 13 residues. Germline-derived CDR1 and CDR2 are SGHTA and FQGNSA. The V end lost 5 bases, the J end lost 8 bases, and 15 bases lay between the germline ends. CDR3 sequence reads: CASSPRPGEGYTF. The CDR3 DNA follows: TGTGCCAGCAGCCCCAGGCCCGGGGAGGGCTACACCTTC.

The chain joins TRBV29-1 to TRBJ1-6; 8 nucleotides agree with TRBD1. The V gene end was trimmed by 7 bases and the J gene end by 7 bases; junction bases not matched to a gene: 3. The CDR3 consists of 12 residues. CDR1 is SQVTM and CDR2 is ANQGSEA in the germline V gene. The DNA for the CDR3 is TGCAGCGCCAGGACAGGGAATTCACCCCTCCACTTT. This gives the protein CSARTGNSPLHF.

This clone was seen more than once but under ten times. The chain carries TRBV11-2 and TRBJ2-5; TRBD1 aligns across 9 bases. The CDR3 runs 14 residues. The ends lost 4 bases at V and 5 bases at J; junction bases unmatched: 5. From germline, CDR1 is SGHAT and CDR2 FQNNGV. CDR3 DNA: TGTGCCAGCAGCTCGGGACAGGGCTTCGAGACCCAGTACTTC. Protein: CASSSGQGFETQYF.

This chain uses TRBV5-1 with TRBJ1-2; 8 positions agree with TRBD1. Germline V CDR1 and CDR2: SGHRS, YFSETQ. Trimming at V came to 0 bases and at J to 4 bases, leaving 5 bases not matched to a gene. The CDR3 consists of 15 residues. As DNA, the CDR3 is TGCGCCAGCAGCTTGGCGTCCGGACAGGGCTATGGCTACACCTTC. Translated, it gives CASSLASGQGYGYTF.

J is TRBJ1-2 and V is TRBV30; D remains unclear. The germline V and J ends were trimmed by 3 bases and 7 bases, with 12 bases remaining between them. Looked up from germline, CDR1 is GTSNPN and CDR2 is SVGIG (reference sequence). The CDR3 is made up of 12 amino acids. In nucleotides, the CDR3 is TGTGCCTGGAGCGCGACAATAGGTGGCTACACCTTC. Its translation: CAWSATIGGYTF.

CDR3 sequence (DNA): TGTGCCAGCAGCTTCGCGGGGTTGAGCACTGAAGCTTTCTTT. Translation gives CASSFAGLSTEAFF. The chain links TRBV7-2 to TRBJ1-1; the D is unclear. The CDR3 has 14 residues. From germline, CDR1 is SGHTA and CDR2 FQGNSA. Trimming took 3 bases from V and 4 from J, leaving 12 bases between them.

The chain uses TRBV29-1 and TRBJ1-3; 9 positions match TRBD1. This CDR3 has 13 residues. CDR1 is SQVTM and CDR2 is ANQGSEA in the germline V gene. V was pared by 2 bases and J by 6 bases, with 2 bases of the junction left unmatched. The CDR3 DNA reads TGCAGCGTTGAATGGGACAGGGAAAACACCATATATTTT. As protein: CSVEWDRENTIYF. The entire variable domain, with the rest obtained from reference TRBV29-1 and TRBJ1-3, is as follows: SAVISQKPSRDICQRGTSLTIQCQVDSQVTMMFWYRQQPGQSLTLIATANQGSEATYESGFVIDKFPISRPNLTFSTLTVSNMSPEDSSIYLCSVEWDRENTIYFGEGSWLTVV.

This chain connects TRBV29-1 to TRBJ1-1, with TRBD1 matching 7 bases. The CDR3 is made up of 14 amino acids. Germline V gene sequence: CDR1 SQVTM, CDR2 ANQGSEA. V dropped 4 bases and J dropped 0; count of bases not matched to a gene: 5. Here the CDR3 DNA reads TGCAGCGTTGCGACGGGACAGTTGAACACTGAAGCTTTCTTT. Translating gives CSVATGQLNTEAFF.

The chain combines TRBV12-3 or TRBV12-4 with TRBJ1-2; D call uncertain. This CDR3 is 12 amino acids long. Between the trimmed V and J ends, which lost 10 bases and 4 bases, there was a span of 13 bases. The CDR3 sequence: CATTGRAYGYTF. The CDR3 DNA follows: TGTGCCACCACCGGGAGGGCCTATGGCTACACCTTC.

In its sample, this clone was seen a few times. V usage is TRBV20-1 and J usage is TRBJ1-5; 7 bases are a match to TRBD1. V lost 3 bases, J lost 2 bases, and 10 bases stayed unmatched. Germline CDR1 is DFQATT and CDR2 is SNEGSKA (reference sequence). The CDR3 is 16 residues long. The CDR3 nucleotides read TGCAGTGCTAGTTCTACAGGGGTAGGGGGCAATCAGCCCCAGCATTTT. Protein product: CSASSTGVGGNQPQHF.

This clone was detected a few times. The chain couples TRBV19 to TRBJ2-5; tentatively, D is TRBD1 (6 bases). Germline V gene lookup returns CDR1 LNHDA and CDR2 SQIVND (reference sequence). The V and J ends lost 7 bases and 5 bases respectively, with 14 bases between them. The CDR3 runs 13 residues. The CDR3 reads CASNGRGIETQYF. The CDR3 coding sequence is TGTGCCAGTAATGGCAGGGGAATTGAGACCCAGTACTTC.

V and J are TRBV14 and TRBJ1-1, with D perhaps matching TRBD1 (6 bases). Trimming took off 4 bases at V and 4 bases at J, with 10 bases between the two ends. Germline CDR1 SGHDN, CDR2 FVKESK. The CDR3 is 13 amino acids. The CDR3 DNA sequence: TGTGCCAGCAGCCTGGGGGGGCCCACTGAAGCTTTCTTT. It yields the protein CASSLGGPTEAFF.

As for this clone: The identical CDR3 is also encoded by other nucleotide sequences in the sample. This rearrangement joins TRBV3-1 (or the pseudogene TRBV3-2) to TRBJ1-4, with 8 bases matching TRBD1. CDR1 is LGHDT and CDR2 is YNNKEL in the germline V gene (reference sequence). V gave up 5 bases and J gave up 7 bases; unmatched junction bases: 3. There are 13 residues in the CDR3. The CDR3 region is CASSDRGGEKLFF. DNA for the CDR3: TGTGCCAGCAGCGACAGGGGCGGTGAAAAACTGTTTTTT.

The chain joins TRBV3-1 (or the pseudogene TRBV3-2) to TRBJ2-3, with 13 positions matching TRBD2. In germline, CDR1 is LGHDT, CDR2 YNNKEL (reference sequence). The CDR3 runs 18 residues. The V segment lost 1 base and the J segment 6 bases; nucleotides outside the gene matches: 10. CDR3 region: CASSQGLAGGPTADTQYF. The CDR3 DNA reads TGTGCCAGCAGCCAAGGACTAGCGGGGGGCCCCACGGCGGATACGCAGTATTTT.

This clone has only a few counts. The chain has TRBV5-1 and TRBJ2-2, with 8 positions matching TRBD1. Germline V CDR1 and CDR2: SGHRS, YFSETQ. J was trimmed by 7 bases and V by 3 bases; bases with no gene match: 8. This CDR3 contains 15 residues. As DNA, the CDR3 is TGCGCCAGCAGCTCCGGACAGGGATACGGCGGGGAGCTGTTTTTT. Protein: CASSSGQGYGGELFF. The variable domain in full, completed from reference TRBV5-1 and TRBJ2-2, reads KAGVTQTPRYLIKTRGQQVTLSCSPISGHRSVSWYQQTPGQGLQFLFEYFSETQRNKGNFPGRFSGRQFSNSRSEMNVSTLELGDSALYLCASSSGQGYGGELFFGEGSRLTVL.

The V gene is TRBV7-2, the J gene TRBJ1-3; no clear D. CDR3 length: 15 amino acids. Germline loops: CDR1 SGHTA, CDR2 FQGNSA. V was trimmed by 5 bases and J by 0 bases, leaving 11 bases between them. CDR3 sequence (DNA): TGTGCCAGCAGCAACACCGGGGACTCTGGAAACACCATATATTTT. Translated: CASSNTGDSGNTIYF.

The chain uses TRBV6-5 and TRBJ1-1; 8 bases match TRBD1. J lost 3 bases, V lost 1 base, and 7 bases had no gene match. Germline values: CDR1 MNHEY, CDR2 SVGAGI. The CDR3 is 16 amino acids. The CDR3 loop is CASSYFRGPGDTEAFF. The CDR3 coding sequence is TGTGCCAGCAGTTACTTCAGGGGGCCAGGGGACACTGAAGCTTTCTTT.

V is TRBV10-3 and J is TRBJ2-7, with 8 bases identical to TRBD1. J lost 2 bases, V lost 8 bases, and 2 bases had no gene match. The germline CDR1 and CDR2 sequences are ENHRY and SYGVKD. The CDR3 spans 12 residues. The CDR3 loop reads CAILTGAYEQYF. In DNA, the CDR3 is TGTGCCATCCTGACAGGGGCCTACGAGCAGTACTTC.

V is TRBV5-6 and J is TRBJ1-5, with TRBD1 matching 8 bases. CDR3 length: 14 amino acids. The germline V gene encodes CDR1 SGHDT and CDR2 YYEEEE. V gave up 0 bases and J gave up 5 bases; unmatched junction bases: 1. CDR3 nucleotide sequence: TGTGCCAGCAGCTTGGGACAGGGGTATCAGCCCCAGCATTTT. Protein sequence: CASSLGQGYQPQHF.